This T cell receptor (beta chain) is from a study of PD-L1 blockade in urothelial cancer. On the study more broadly: Patients previously received 0 to 3 chemotherapy regimens.

V shed 1 base and J shed 2 bases, with 10 bases lying between them. The CDR3 is 15 amino acids. Germline loops: CDR1 SGHDT, CDR2 YYEEEE. As to time point: pretreatment peripheral blood. TCRdb keeps only in-frame clones here, not all; method: immunoSEQ multiplex PCR. This sample carries tens of thousands of clones, about 90% of them seen once, and the ten largest clones take roughly 4.7%. This clone was recorded a few times. The sample in question was PBMCs, obtained around atezolizumab (anti-PD-L1) treatment. This chain joins TRBV5-6 and TRBJ2-1; no firm D call. The origin of this receptor is a man between 70 and 80 years old with urothelial cancer. CDR3 sequence: CASSLRLSTYNEQFF. CDR3 nucleotide sequence: TGTGCCAGCAGCTTGAGACTCTCGACCTACAATGAGCAGTTCTTC. The variable domain in full, with the rest retrieved from reference TRBV5-6 and TRBJ2-1, is DAGVTQSPTHLIKTRGQQVTLRCSPKSGHDTVSWYQQALGQGPQFIFQYYEEEERQRGNFPDRFSGHQFPNYSSELNVNALLLGDSALYLCASSLRLSTYNEQFFGPGTRLTVL.